One TCR beta chain is described in this entry. Produced via immunoSEQ multiplex PCR; TCRdb's table is partial and in-frame only. Of 100,000 to 150,000 clones in the sample, approximately 90% were seen once. The entry originates in a study of control samples from healthy donors and cancer patients. Germline lookup yields CDR1 SGHRS and CDR2 YFSETQ. Trimming took 2 bases from V and 0 from J; bases not matched to a gene: 8. CDR3 length: 17 residues. Sample: blood. This receptor was obtained from a woman aged 45-59 years in good health. The chain combines TRBV5-1 with TRBJ1-1; 9 bases are shared with TRBD1. CDR3 amino acids: CASSFRGQGLMNTEAFF. As DNA, the CDR3 is TGCGCCAGCAGCTTTAGGGGACAGGGCCTTATGAACACTGAAGCTTTCTTT.